The clone carrying this TCR beta chain was seen a handful of times. Its target is unknown. Primers: 60 Vbeta forward and 13 Jbeta reverse. This table comes from immunoSEQ multiplex PCR, and its TCRdb copy is limited to in-frame clones, with some not included. Found here are around 97,000 clones, roughly a tenth of them singletons; the top ten hold about 5%. This entry is derived from a study of cytomegalovirus exposure and HLA in healthy donors. There are 13 residues in the CDR3. Germline V gives CDR1 LNHNV, CDR2 YYDKDF (reference sequence). Trimming pared 5 bases from V and 4 bases from J, leaving 11 bases between. Study observations and caveats: TCR beta chain V- and J-gene trimming was linked, in a later analysis, to a missense variant in DCLRE1C. Three of the chains that were CMV-associated were confirmed in vitro to be specific for CMV antigens. Later analysis revealed greater clonal expansion in HLA-associated TCR beta chains than in equally common others.

Source material: PBMCs. This chain connects TRBV15 to TRBJ2-5; D might be TRBD1 (7 bases). The TCR comes from a man in his fifties in good health and CMV-seropositive. This CDR3 reads CATSVQGGETQYF. CDR3 nucleotide sequence: TGTGCCACCAGCGTTCAGGGGGGAGAGACCCAGTACTTC.